These 25 T cell receptor beta chains were all obtained from the same sample, sequenced in a study of blood T cell repertoires in COVID-19 (dated by TCRdb to between 2020 and 2021). The library was prepared using the immunoSEQ multiplex PCR assay. Drawn from immuneACCESS, this table holds only the in-frame rearrangements with V and J called that TCRdb kept. Clones are partly lost; checked studies trace under half to an unresolved V gene and leave the rest unexplained. In this sample the table shows some 380,000 clones, 87% of which occur a single time. The leading ten clones occupy 1% to 1.5% of the sample. Sequencing was done on a sample of PBMCs or T cells enriched from blood (not recorded which). The receptors were gathered from a man in his thirties or forties who had recovered from COVID-19.

CDR3 DNA sequence: TGTGCCAGCAGTATATACCCGGGACTAGCGTCTGATGAGCAGTTCTTC. It encodes CASSIYPGLASDEQFF. The V call is TRBV27, the J call TRBJ2-1; 10 bases agree with TRBD2. Trimming at V came to 5 bases and at J to 8 bases, leaving 12 bases not matched to a gene. This CDR3 has 16 amino acids. The germline CDR1 and CDR2 sequences are MNHEY and SMNVEV (reference sequence).

The chain recombines TRBV19 with TRBJ1-2, with a tentative D call TRBD1 (6 bases). CDR1 and CDR2 from the germline V gene are LNHDA and SQIVND (reference sequence). The CDR3 extends over 15 amino acids. V was cut by 1 base and J by 4 bases, with 13 bases left in between. DNA of the CDR3: TGTGCCAGTAGTATAGCGGCAGGGGTGAGCTATGGCTACACCTTC. Translation gives CASSIAAGVSYGYTF.

Worth noting for this clone: The same CDR3 arises from other DNA sequences in this sample as well. The CDR3 bases are TGCGCCAGCAGCCAAGCGACAGGCTCTGGAAACACCATATATTTT. Amino acid sequence: CASSQATGSGNTIYF. The rearrangement links TRBV4-1 to TRBJ1-3; D is perhaps TRBD1 (6 bases). Trimming left V 1 base short and J 0 bases short, with 7 bases between. From germline, CDR1 is MGHRA and CDR2 YSYEKL. This CDR3 region has 15 residues.

The genes are TRBV5-1 and TRBJ2-3; 9 bases are a match to TRBD2. In germline, CDR1 is SGHRS, CDR2 YFSETQ. V lost 6 bases to trimming and J lost 4 bases; unmatched junction nucleotides: 9. This CDR3 is built from 15 residues. CDR3 nucleotides: TGCGCCAGCACCGTGGGCGGGGGGGCGGCAGATACGCAGTATTTT. Residues: CASTVGGGAADTQYF.

This chain connects TRBV18 to TRBJ2-5; D not certain. V was cut by 3 bases and J by 2 bases, with 10 bases left in between. This CDR3 is 14 amino acids long. Germline loops: CDR1 KGHSH, CDR2 LQKENI. The CDR3 DNA is TGTGCCAGCTCACCGGTTACGGTACAAGAGACCCAGTACTTC. Its protein is CASSPVTVQETQYF.

The chain has TRBV5-1 and TRBJ1-6; D is ambiguous. Germline V gene sequence: CDR1 SGHRS, CDR2 YFSETQ. The CDR3 runs 16 residues. Trimming cost V 4 bases and J 7 bases, with 18 bases left between them. CDR3 in DNA: TGCGCCAGCAGCCCCGCCGAGGGCTTGGTAAATTCACCCCTCCACTTT. Translation gives CASSPAEGLVNSPLHF.

The V gene is TRBV30, the J gene TRBJ1-1; 10 bases are a match to TRBD1. Germline lookup yields CDR1 GTSNPN and CDR2 SVGIG (reference sequence). The CDR3 covers 15 residues. V trimming: 2 bases; J trimming: 5 bases; junction bases outside the gene matches: 8. For the CDR3, the DNA is TGTGCCTGGAGTCAGGGGACAGGGGTTGGGACTGAAGCTTTCTTT. It translates to CAWSQGTGVGTEAFF.

This clone appeared once. The chain combines TRBV3-1 (or the pseudogene TRBV3-2) with TRBJ2-1; 7 bases fit TRBD2. The V and J ends lost 0 bases and 9 bases, in that order; junction bases with no gene match: 8. The CDR3 sequence is 15 residues long. The germline gives CDR1 LGHDT, CDR2 YNNKEL (reference sequence). This chain's CDR3 is CASSQDSAGVVEQFF. In DNA form, the CDR3 reads TGTGCCAGCAGCCAAGATAGCGCGGGAGTGGTTGAGCAGTTCTTC.

This rearrangement joins TRBV5-5 to TRBJ1-1; D may be TRBD1 (5 bases). CDR1 and CDR2 from the germline V gene are SGHKS and YYEKEE (reference sequence). V shed 3 bases and J shed 3 bases, with 12 bases lying between them. CDR3 length: 14 amino acids. The CDR3 sequence: CASSSPGLYTEAFF. The CDR3 coding sequence is TGTGCCAGCAGCTCTCCGGGACTGTACACTGAAGCTTTCTTT.

The chain has TRBV4-1 and TRBJ2-1; no firm D call. Germline CDR1 MGHRA, CDR2 YSYEKL. The CDR3 extends over 11 amino acids. The V and J ends lost 8 bases and 6 bases respectively, with 8 bases between them. Written as DNA, the CDR3 is TGCGCCAGCGGAGCCCTCAATGAGCAGTTCTTC. Protein product: CASGALNEQFF.

The chain links TRBV11-2 to TRBJ1-1, with 10 nucleotides matching TRBD1. The CDR3 extends over 16 amino acids. V shed 5 bases, J shed 2 bases, and the junction held 8 bases outside the gene matches. From germline, CDR1 is SGHAT and CDR2 FQNNGV. The chain's CDR3 is CASSPTGGAGNTEAFF. In DNA form, the CDR3 reads TGTGCCAGCAGCCCGACAGGGGGCGCGGGTAACACTGAAGCTTTCTTT.

This clone was found a few times. The V and J genes are TRBV29-1 and TRBJ1-2; 10 bases match TRBD1. Per germline, CDR1 SQVTM and CDR2 ANQGSEA. CDR3 length: 13 residues. V trimming: 4 bases; J trimming: 7 bases; junction bases outside the gene matches: 6. CDR3 residues: CSVAGQGFFGYTF. CDR3 DNA sequence: TGCAGCGTTGCGGGACAGGGGTTTTTTGGCTACACCTTC.

The chain has TRBV19 and TRBJ2-1, with 9 positions matching TRBD1. Germline trimming cut 7 bases from V and 7 bases from J; bases unmatched to any gene: 8. The CDR3 is 14 amino acids. In germline, CDR1 is LNHDA, CDR2 SQIVND (reference sequence). CDR3 DNA: TGTGCCAGTAACCAAGGGACAGGGATGAATGAGCAGTTCTTC. This translates into CASNQGTGMNEQFF.

The rearrangement uses TRBV6-5 and TRBJ1-2; weak D call: TRBD1 (6 bases). This CDR3 spans 16 amino acids. The ends were cut back, 0 bases at V and 2 bases at J, with 13 bases in the middle. Germline V gene data show CDR1 as MNHEY and CDR2 as SVGAGI. In nucleotides, the CDR3 is TGTGCCAGCAGTTACTCGGCCATAAGGGGGAACTATGGCTACACCTTC. It yields the protein CASSYSAIRGNYGYTF.

The rearrangement joins TRBV11-3 to TRBJ2-3; TRBD2 aligns across 7 bases. V lost 2 bases to trimming and J lost 0 bases; unmatched junction nucleotides: 8. This CDR3 comprises 17 residues. Germline CDR1 reads SGHNT; CDR2 reads YENEEA. DNA for the CDR3: TGTGCCAGCAGCTTACGAGGTAGCGGGTCTAGCACAGATACGCAGTATTTT. Translation gives CASSLRGSGSSTDTQYF.

The chain carries TRBV4-3 and TRBJ2-1, with 8 bases that match TRBD2. The V gene end was trimmed by 1 base and the J gene end by 4 bases; junction bases not matched to a gene: 3. Germline CDR1 reads LGHNA; CDR2 reads YSLEER. The CDR3 runs 15 residues. The CDR3 reads CASSQAGGVYNEQFF. CDR3 sequence (DNA): TGCGCCAGCAGCCAAGCGGGGGGGGTTTACAATGAGCAGTTCTTC.

V and J are TRBV9 and TRBJ2-2, with a tentative D call TRBD1 (5 bases). Germline V CDR1 and CDR2: SGDLS, YYNGEE. V was cut by 0 bases and J by 9 bases, with 12 bases left in between. The CDR3 has 14 amino acids. CDR3 protein: CASSVAGPNRELFF. For the CDR3, the DNA is TGTGCCAGCAGCGTAGCAGGGCCGAACAGGGAGCTGTTTTTT.

In its sample, this clone was seen once. CDR3 DNA: TGTGCCAGCAGCCTTGGACAGGGGGCATACAATGAGCAGTTCTTC. Residues: CASSLGQGAYNEQFF. This sequence joins TRBV11-3 and TRBJ2-1; the match to TRBD1 covers 11 bases. V dropped 5 bases and J dropped 4; count of bases not matched to a gene: 4. Germline-derived CDR1 and CDR2 are SGHNT and YENEEA. The CDR3 length is 15 residues. Full variable domain (remainder filled in from reference TRBV11-3 and TRBJ2-1): EAGVVQSPRYKIIEKKQPVAFWCNPISGHNTLYWYLQNLGQGPELLIRYENEEAVDDSQLPKDRFSAERLKGVDSTLKIQPAELGDSAVYLCASSLGQGAYNEQFFGPGTRLTVL.

V is TRBV25-1 and J is TRBJ2-7, with 8 bases identical to TRBD1. The CDR3 has 14 residues. Germline CDR1 MGHDK, CDR2 SYGVNS. Trimming at V came to 3 bases and at J to 5 bases, leaving 6 bases not matched to a gene. The CDR3, as DNA: TGTGCCAGCAGTGACCGGGACAGGCGTAACGAGCAGTACTTC. This sequence encodes CASSDRDRRNEQYF.

The chain employs TRBV7-2 and TRBJ2-2; D is perhaps TRBD2 (6 bases). From germline, CDR1 is SGHTA and CDR2 FQGNSA. The CDR3 length is 13 residues. Trimming removed 3 bases at V and 5 bases at J, with 7 bases between. CDR3 DNA: TGTGCCAGCAGCTTCGGAGGGACCGGGGAGCTGTTTTTT. It encodes CASSFGGTGELFF.

The V call is TRBV5-1, the J call TRBJ1-2; the D gene is possibly TRBD1 (5 bases). CDR3 length equals 15 residues. The V end was cut by 4 bases, the J end by 5 bases, with 18 bases between. Germline CDR1 SGHRS, CDR2 YFSETQ. CDR3 amino acids: CASSGDWGELYGYTF. The CDR3 DNA follows: TGCGCCAGCAGCGGAGATTGGGGGGAGTTGTATGGCTACACCTTC.

The rearrangement links TRBV19 to TRBJ1-4; D unclear. Between the trimmed V and J ends, which lost 3 bases and 7 bases, there was a span of 12 bases. Germline-derived CDR1 and CDR2 are LNHDA and SQIVND (reference sequence). The CDR3 runs to 14 residues. The CDR3, as DNA: TGTGCCAGTAGTATTCAGGCGACAACTGAAAAACTGTTTTTT. This translates into CASSIQATTEKLFF.

This rearrangement joins TRBV6-5 to TRBJ1-2; D may be TRBD1 (5 bases). V lost 5 bases, J lost 8 bases, and 15 bases lay in between. This CDR3 is built from 13 residues. CDR1 and CDR2 (germline): MNHEY, SVGAGI. The CDR3 nucleotides are TGTGCCAGCAGTCCCGCCCGACAGTCCGGCTACACCTTC. This gives the protein CASSPARQSGYTF.

This clone has a single count. V is TRBV11-2 and J is TRBJ2-7, with D possibly matching TRBD1 (5 bases). In germline, CDR1 is SGHAT, CDR2 FQNNGV. This CDR3 is built from 13 residues. V lost 5 bases, J lost 2 bases, and 10 bases lay in between. The CDR3: CASSPDSTYEQYF. The DNA for the CDR3 is TGTGCCAGCAGCCCCGACAGCACCTACGAGCAGTACTTC.

The chain recombines TRBV7-2 with TRBJ2-7; 8 positions agree with TRBD1. CDR1 is SGHTA and CDR2 is FQGNSA in the germline V gene. The CDR3 has 15 amino acids. V lost 0 bases and J lost 3; bases outside the gene matches: 4. The CDR3, as DNA: TGTGCCAGCAGCTTAGCCCACGGACAGGGCTACGAGCAGTACTTC. Translating it yields CASSLAHGQGYEQYF.